The 11 T cell receptor beta chains below come from one sample, sequenced in a study of T-cell memory formation after mild COVID-19. TCRdb recomputed calls from the 5' RACE reads with MiXCR, one row per CDR3 protein. The profile shows tens of thousands of distinct CDR3 sequences, more than 12% of them singletons. The sample consisted of PBMCs or a T cell subset sorted from them (not recorded which). These receptors were collected from a man between 18 and 29 years old who had mild COVID-19 (a few samples of this study predate the infection). Cell type and time point are not known.

This clonotype was seen a few times. This sequence joins TRBV6-5 and TRBJ2-1; D gene uncertain. CDR3 length: 11 residues. CDR1 and CDR2 from the germline V gene are MNHEY and SVGAGI. Trimming shortened V by 0 bases and J by 8 bases, and 2 bases separated the two germline ends. CDR3 coding DNA: TGTGCCAGCAGTTACTCCCATGAGCAGTTCTTC. Its translation is CASSYSHEQFF.

There are a few counts of this clonotype. This chain connects TRBV15 to TRBJ2-5, with 7 bases identical to TRBD1. CDR3 size: 15 residues. Germline V gene lookup returns CDR1 LNHNV and CDR2 YYDKDF (reference sequence). With V trimmed by 0 bases and J by 7 bases, 8 bases remained unmatched. For the CDR3, the DNA is TGTGCCACCAGCAGAGACCGACAGGGCCCAGGGACCCAGTACTTC. Translating gives CATSRDRQGPGTQYF.

This clonotype was seen a few times. J is TRBJ1-1 and V is TRBV11-2, with D perhaps TRBD1 (5 bases). This CDR3 comprises 14 residues. The germline V gene has CDR1 SGHAT and CDR2 FQNNGV. Trimming removed 5 bases at V and 4 bases at J, with 14 bases between. CDR3 amino acids: CASSPGQEITEAFF. The CDR3 nucleotides are TGTGCCAGCAGCCCAGGGCAAGAAATCACTGAAGCTTTCTTT. Filled out from reference TRBV11-2 and TRBJ1-1, the complete variable domain reads EAGVAQSPRYKIIEKRQSVAFWCNPISGHATLYWYQQILGQGPKLLIQFQNNGVVDDSQLPKDRFSAERLKGVDSTLKIQPAKLEDSAVYLCASSPGQEITEAFFGQGTRLTVV.

The rearrangement links TRBV7-9 to TRBJ1-2, with 10 bases identical to TRBD1. Losses at the gene ends were 5 bases for V and 4 bases for J; bases not matched to a gene: 10. The germline CDR1 and CDR2 sequences are SEHNR and FQNEAQ (reference sequence). This CDR3 has 16 amino acids. In nucleotides, the CDR3 is TGTGCCAGCAGCCAGACAGGGGGCCGGTACACCTATGGCTACACCTTC. This translates into CASSQTGGRYTYGYTF.

This clonotype was recorded at least ten times. The chain is built from TRBV5-1 and TRBJ2-7; the D is unclear. The ends were cut back, 0 bases at V and 3 bases at J, with 7 bases in the middle. CDR1 and CDR2 (germline): SGHRS, YFSETQ. The CDR3 covers 13 residues. The CDR3 protein is CASSLAPGYEQYV. The CDR3, as DNA: TGCGCCAGCAGCTTGGCTCCAGGCTACGAGCAGTACGTC.

J is TRBJ1-1 and V is TRBV7-9, with no clear D. V lost 4 bases and J 1 base, leaving 10 bases between the germline ends. Germline V gene lookup returns CDR1 SEHNR and CDR2 FQNEAQ (reference sequence). CDR3 length: 14 amino acids. The CDR3 is CASSSGESNTEAFF. The CDR3 region has the DNA TGTGCCAGCAGCTCCGGAGAATCGAACACTGAAGCTTTCTTT.

The chain recombines TRBV6-5 with TRBJ2-1; 7 bases match TRBD2. Looked up from germline, CDR1 is MNHEY and CDR2 is SVGAGI. Losses at the gene ends were 0 bases for V and 4 bases for J; bases not matched to a gene: 3. This CDR3 is built from 15 residues. In DNA, the CDR3 is TGTGCCAGCAGTTACTCGGGGGGGGTGTACAATGAGCAGTTCTTC. It is translated as CASSYSGGVYNEQFF.

This clonotype was counted many times. This sequence joins TRBV3-1 and TRBJ2-5, with D maybe TRBD2 (6 bases). The CDR3 is 15 amino acids. Germline CDR1 LGHDT, CDR2 YNNKEL (reference sequence). V lost 4 bases and J lost 1, with 13 bases in between. The CDR3 DNA is TGTGCCAGCAGCCCAAGCGGAGGGACCCAAGAGACCCAGTACTTC. Translating gives CASSPSGGTQETQYF.

This clonotype was seen a few times. The chain couples TRBV7-9 to TRBJ1-2, with D unclear. The CDR3 is 12 residues long. Trimming shortened V by 5 bases and J by 3 bases, and 7 bases separated the two germline ends. CDR1 is SEHNR, CDR2 FQNEAQ, per germline (reference sequence). CDR3 in DNA: TGTGCCAGCAGCGGGTTCTACTATGGCTACACCTTC. This sequence encodes CASSGFYYGYTF.

The chain uses TRBV9 and TRBJ2-2, with D perhaps matching TRBD1 or TRBD2 (7 bases each). The germline V gene encodes CDR1 SGDLS and CDR2 YYNGEE. V was clipped by 6 bases and J by 7 bases, with 22 bases between them. The CDR3 is 16 residues long. CDR3 loop: CASTPVQGGLVGELFF. CDR3 nucleotide sequence: TGTGCCAGCACCCCTGTTCAGGGGGGGCTGGTCGGGGAGCTGTTTTTT. The variable domain in full, completed from reference TRBV9 and TRBJ2-2, reads DSGVTQTPKHLITATGQRVTLRCSPRSGDLSVYWYQQSLDQGLQFLIQYYNGEERAKGNILERFSAQQFPDLHSELNLSSLELGDSALYFCASTPVQGGLVGELFFGEGSRLTVL.

This rearrangement joins TRBV4-2 to TRBJ2-3, with TRBD2 identical over 10 bases. J was trimmed by 2 bases and V by 4 bases; bases with no gene match: 3. The CDR3 runs to 15 residues. Germline assignment: CDR1 LGHNA and CDR2 YNFKEQ. CDR3 sequence (DNA): TGTGCCAGCAGCCTTAGCGGGGGGTACACAGATACGCAGTATTTT. It specifies CASSLSGGYTDTQYF.